This entry is about one TCR beta chain. Its antigen is currently unknown. The sample originates from a study of cytomegalovirus exposure and HLA in healthy donors. Study-wide points: The authors judged a highly shared variant cluster likely a sequencing artifact.

Vbeta (60) and Jbeta (13) primers were used in the PCR. Some clones are missing from TCRdb's copy, which holds only in-frame ones; the method was immunoSEQ multiplex PCR. The sample carries under 150,000 clones, around 79% recorded once. Germline CDR1 is KGHSH and CDR2 is LQKENI. The CDR3 runs 16 residues. J lost 0 bases, V lost 8 bases, and 9 bases had no gene match. The sequencing sample was made of PBMCs. This TCR was sampled from a woman aged 45-60 years in good health and CMV-seropositive. The J gene is TRBJ1-4, the V gene TRBV18, with TRBD1 identical over 7 bases. The CDR3 nucleotides read TGTGCCAGCCCCCCCCGGGACAGCTCAACTAATGAAAAACTGTTTTTT. This sequence encodes CASPPRDSSTNEKLFF.